These T cell receptor beta chains were read from a single sample in a study of CD8 T cells in ankylosing spondylitis. TCRdb reprocessed the 5' RACE reads via MiXCR and lists one record per CDR3 protein. The sample has roughly 90,000 distinct CDR3 sequences, roughly 8.3% seen once. The specimen was blood, either unsorted or a sorted T cell fraction (not recorded which). The receptors here all came from a male donor with ankylosing spondylitis or in good health (not recorded which). Both conserved end residues are part of each CDR3. A D gene is named only where the DNA matches it firmly. Rows give clone size only sometimes, using once, few, many, or a class for an expanded clone.

>many|TRBV14|TRBD1|TRBJ1-1
CASSPPPGTANTEAFF
TGTGCCAGCAGCCCCCCTCCGGGGACAGCGAACACTGAAGCTTTCTTT
>many|TRBV12-3/TRBV12-4|NA|TRBJ1-1
CASSNTGPHTEAFF
TGTGCCAGCAGTAACACAGGGCCCCACACTGAAGCTTTCTTT
>many|TRBV4-3|NA|TRBJ1-2
CASSQDRGTYGYTF
TGCGCCAGCAGCCAAGATCGAGGGACCTATGGCTACACCTTC
>many|TRBV10-3|NA|TRBJ1-6
CAITGGPPSYNSPLHF
TGTGCCATCACCGGAGGGCCCCCCTCCTATAATTCACCCCTCCACTTT
>few|TRBV7-9|NA|TRBJ2-6
CASSLTWGSGANVLTF
TGTGCCAGCAGCCTCACCTGGGGGTCCGGGGCCAACGTCCTGACTTTC
>many|TRBV7-3|TRBD1|TRBJ1-1
CASSLTKTGYTEAFF
TGTGCCAGCAGCTTAACTAAGACAGGGTACACTGAAGCTTTCTTT
>NA|TRBV29-1|TRBD1|TRBJ1-2
CSVDRAGAGNYGYTF
TGCAGCGTCGACAGGGCCGGGGCGGGGAACTATGGCTACACCTTC
>many|TRBV12-3/TRBV12-4|TRBD2|TRBJ2-3
CASNPQTGGTQYF
TGTGCCAGCAATCCCCAGACGGGGGGGACGCAGTATTTT
>many|TRBV24-1|NA|TRBJ2-3
CATSDKDGPSTDTQYF
TGTGCCACCAGTGACAAGGACGGTCCAAGCACAGATACGCAGTATTTT
>NA|TRBV7-9|NA|TRBJ2-1
CASSTGRVEQFF
TGTGCCAGCAGCACCGGACGGGTTGAGCAGTTCTTC
>many|TRBV27|TRBD1|TRBJ2-2
CASSFGGQGFGELFF
TGTGCCAGCAGTTTTGGGGGACAGGGATTCGGGGAGCTGTTTTTT
>NA|TRBV6-2/TRBV6-3|NA|TRBJ1-2
CASSWGRDYGYTF
TGTGCCAGCAGTTGGGGCAGAGACTATGGCTACACCTTC
>many|TRBV5-1|NA|TRBJ2-2
CASSRSPSSVTNTGELFF
TGCGCCAGCAGCCGTTCTCCCTCTAGCGTAACGAACACCGGGGAGCTGTTTTTT
>many|TRBV20-1|TRBD1|TRBJ1-2
CSASPGTGSGYTF
TGCAGTGCTAGTCCCGGGACAGGGAGCGGCTACACCTTC
>many|TRBV29-1|NA|TRBJ2-7
CSVGGVYEQYF
TGCAGCGTTGGGGGTGTCTACGAGCAGTACTTC
>many|TRBV20-1|NA|TRBJ1-5
CSATGGNQPQHF
TGCAGTGCTACAGGGGGCAATCAGCCCCAGCATTTT
>few|TRBV7-9|TRBD2|TRBJ2-7
CASSSQTGLAGVEQYF
TGTGCCAGCAGCTCTCAGACGGGACTAGCGGGAGTCGAGCAGTACTTC
>many|TRBV7-2|TRBD1|TRBJ2-7
CASSPRTGKPYEQYF
TGTGCCAGCAGCCCCCGGACAGGAAAGCCTTACGAGCAGTACTTC
>many|TRBV5-5|NA|TRBJ2-3
CASSLKPPGRTDTQYF
TGTGCCAGCAGCTTAAAGCCTCCTGGGCGAACAGATACGCAGTATTTT
>few|TRBV7-9|TRBD1|TRBJ1-2
CASSSQIYRGVDGYTF
TGTGCCAGCAGCTCCCAGATATACAGGGGGGTAGATGGCTACACCTTC
>many|TRBV27|NA|TRBJ1-5
CASSLSRRSLGNQPQHF
TGTGCCAGCAGTTTATCCAGGAGGTCCCTGGGCAATCAGCCCCAGCATTTT
>many|TRBV9|NA|TRBJ2-3
CASSVAGRGLGTDTQYF
TGTGCCAGCAGCGTAGCCGGGAGGGGGCTCGGCACAGATACGCAGTATTTT
>few|TRBV20-1|NA|TRBJ2-7
CCARGRQTHSYEQYF
TGCTGTGCTAGAGGCCGACAGACCCACTCCTACGAGCAGTACTTC
>many|TRBV5-1|NA|TRBJ1-2
CASSSAAGSYGYTF
TGCGCCAGCAGCTCTGCGGCGGGGAGCTATGGCTACACCTTC
>few|TRBV3-1|NA|TRBJ2-5
CASSQDEPGTKRKTQYF
TGTGCCAGCAGCCAAGATGAACCGGGGACCAAGAGGAAGACCCAGTACTTC
>NA|TRBV5-1|TRBD2|TRBJ2-1
CASCLAERSYNEQFF
TGCGCCAGCTGCCTAGCGGAGCGCTCCTACAATGAGCAGTTCTTC
>many|TRBV5-6|NA|TRBJ1-5
CASDMSWHSNQPQHF
TGTGCCAGCGACATGAGTTGGCACAGCAATCAGCCCCAGCATTTT
>few|TRBV7-9|TRBD2|TRBJ2-7
CASSPQPGREGSYEQYF
TGTGCCAGCAGCCCCCAACCGGGGCGGGAGGGCTCCTACGAGCAGTACTTC
>few|TRBV12-3/TRBV12-4|NA|TRBJ2-7
CASSPPRAQGLRTYEQYF
TGTGCCAGCAGCCCACCCAGAGCCCAGGGACTGCGGACCTACGAGCAGTACTTC
>once|TRBV4-2|TRBD2|TRBJ2-5
CASSQMKSGGVETQYF
TGTGCCAGCAGCCAGATGAAAAGCGGGGGAGTGGAGACCCAGTACTTC
>many|TRBV5-1|NA|TRBJ2-1
CASSSGQRIGNEQFF
TGCGCCAGCAGCTCCGGACAGAGGATAGGCAATGAGCAGTTCTTC
>many|TRBV6-2/TRBV6-3|NA|TRBJ2-7
CASSYSATRDYEQYF
TGTGCCAGCAGTTACTCGGCAACTAGGGACTACGAGCAGTACTTC
>NA|TRBV29-1|NA|TRBJ2-1
CSVEGGIRSSYNEQFF
TGCAGCGTTGAAGGGGGGATTAGGAGCTCCTACAATGAGCAGTTCTTC
>few|TRBV6-2/TRBV6-3|NA|TRBJ2-7
CASRAQGYEQYF
TGTGCCAGCAGGGCACAGGGATACGAGCAGTACTTC
>many|TRBV6-6|NA|TRBJ1-5
CASSRYSNQPQHF
TGTGCCAGCAGTCGGTATAGCAATCAGCCCCAGCATTTT
>many|TRBV6-5|NA|TRBJ2-5
CASSYATGQETQYF
TGTGCCAGCAGTTACGCTACAGGCCAAGAGACCCAGTACTTC
>many|TRBV19|NA|TRBJ2-7
CASRDSAISYEQYF
TGTGCCAGTAGGGACAGTGCGATCTCCTACGAGCAGTACTTC
>many|TRBV7-2|NA|TRBJ2-1
CASSLGGMNEQFF
TGTGCCAGCAGCTTAGGTGGCATGAATGAGCAGTTCTTC
>many|TRBV12-3/TRBV12-4|NA|TRBJ2-3
CASRAGHGRHTQYF
TGTGCCAGCAGGGCGGGGCACGGCCGACATACGCAGTATTTT
>NA|TRBV14|NA|TRBJ1-2
CASSQGSGASNYGYTF
TGTGCCAGCAGCCAAGGGAGCGGCGCATCTAACTATGGCTACACCTTC
>many|TRBV28|NA|TRBJ2-1
CATNGVVPSNEQFF
TGTGCCACCAACGGGGTGGTTCCCTCCAATGAGCAGTTCTTC
>many|TRBV6-2/TRBV6-3|NA|TRBJ1-1
CASSYLAVLNTEAFF
TGTGCCAGCAGTTACCTCGCCGTATTGAACACTGAAGCTTTCTTT
>many|TRBV20-1|TRBD2|TRBJ2-5
CSATSGRLNQETQYF
TGCAGTGCTACGAGCGGGAGGCTTAACCAAGAGACCCAGTACTTC
>NA|TRBV11-3|NA|TRBJ2-3
CASSPRPSTDTQYF
TGTGCCAGCAGCCCCAGACCAAGCACAGATACGCAGTATTTT
>many|TRBV30|NA|TRBJ1-5
CAWSVGQTQHF
TGTGCCTGGAGTGTTGGGCAGACCCAGCATTTT
>many|TRBV3-1|NA|TRBJ2-1
CASSQDLRLYNEQFF
TGTGCCAGCAGCCAAGATTTAAGGCTCTACAATGAGCAGTTCTTC
>many|TRBV7-6|NA|TRBJ2-1
CASSLGVAESGHEQFF
TGTGCCAGCAGCTTGGGGGTAGCGGAAAGCGGCCATGAGCAGTTCTTC
>many|TRBV27|TRBD2|TRBJ2-3
CATSGLAGTDTQYF
TGTGCCACCTCGGGACTAGCGGGCACAGATACGCAGTATTTT
>many|TRBV6-2/TRBV6-3|NA|TRBJ2-2
CASSPRGAFGTGELFF
TGTGCCAGTTCCCCACGAGGGGCCTTTGGAACCGGGGAGCTGTTTTTT
>many|TRBV20-1|NA|TRBJ2-7
CSARDPWASEQYF
TGCAGTGCCCGAGATCCCTGGGCGAGCGAGCAGTACTTC
>many|TRBV20-1|TRBD2|TRBJ2-3
CSAKGTSGSGTDTQYF
TGCAGTGCTAAGGGGACTAGCGGTTCGGGCACAGATACGCAGTATTTT
>many|TRBV6-1|NA|TRBJ1-5
CASSLRGGPNQPQHF
TGTGCCAGCAGCCTTCGGGGGGGACCAAATCAGCCCCAGCATTTT
>many|TRBV4-2|NA|TRBJ2-3
CASSQVEGSDTQYF
TGTGCCAGCAGCCAAGTCGAGGGGTCAGATACGCAGTATTTT
>few|TRBV9|TRBD2|TRBJ2-5
CASSVGGYETQYF
TGTGCCAGCAGCGTCGGGGGGTACGAGACCCAGTACTTC
>many|TRBV27|NA|TRBJ2-3
CASSLWAGDTQYF
TGTGCCAGCAGTTTGTGGGCGGGAGATACGCAGTATTTT
>many|TRBV10-3|NA|TRBJ2-2
CAIRRLLTGELFF
TGTGCCATCAGGAGGCTACTCACCGGGGAGCTGTTTTTT
>NA|TRBV29-1|NA|TRBJ1-2
CSAQGQGGDGYTF
TGCAGCGCTCAAGGGCAGGGAGGGGATGGCTACACCTTC
>many|TRBV29-1|TRBD2|TRBJ2-3
CSVEASGGTDTQYF
TGCAGCGTTGAAGCTAGCGGGGGTACAGATACGCAGTATTTT
>many|TRBV7-8|NA|TRBJ2-3
CASSVGTLHTQYF
TGTGCCAGCAGCGTAGGAACCCTGCATACGCAGTATTTT